This T cell receptor beta chain was obtained from a study of T cells after somatic rescue of genetic block. V dropped 4 bases and J dropped 6 bases, with 22 bases sitting between them. Germline loops: CDR1 LGHNA, CDR2 YSLEER. This CDR3 contains 16 residues. The data were produced by immunoSEQ multiplex PCR, yet TCRdb's version contains in-frame clones alone and is incomplete. The sample records approximately 11,000 clones, 78% being singletons. This sequence joins TRBV4-3 and TRBJ2-7, with D possibly called TRBD1 or TRBD2 (5 bases each). This receptor was identified in a boy younger than 18. Sequenced input: peripheral blood mononuclear cells (PBMCs). This CDR3 is CASSPLSREGAGEQYF. The CDR3 DNA is TGCGCCAGCAGCCCTCTGAGCAGGGAAGGGGCGGGCGAGCAGTACTTC.